The 24 T cell receptor beta chains below were found in one sample sequenced in a study of radiation and T cells in renal cell carcinoma. Documented time point: blood 4 weeks post-SBRT, at nephrectomy. Treatment of the sample: 15 Gy SBRT to primary tumor, nephrectomy 4 weeks later. Clones were sequenced by immunoSEQ multiplex PCR, and TCRdb holds only the in-frame ones, with some missing. The top ten clones hold about 2.5% of a sample with about 83,000 clones, roughly 80% of them seen once. The sample was blood, taken from a patient whose treatment included radiotherapy and nephrectomy. These receptors came from a woman aged 55-69 years with renal cell carcinoma.

The chain has TRBV19 and TRBJ2-5, with D perhaps TRBD2 (6 bases). The V and J ends lost 3 bases and 4 bases respectively, with 15 bases between them. This CDR3 is built from 15 residues. Per germline, CDR1 LNHDA and CDR2 SQIVND (reference sequence). CDR3 sequence: CASSIQRLDGETQYF. The CDR3 DNA reads TGTGCCAGTAGTATCCAGCGACTAGACGGAGAGACCCAGTACTTC.

As concerns this clone: Distinct nucleotide sequences in the sample also encode this CDR3. The chain is built from TRBV5-1 and TRBJ1-1; D may be TRBD1 (5 bases). The length of the CDR3 is 14 residues. Germline V CDR1 and CDR2: SGHRS, YFSETQ. Trimming took off 3 bases at V and 6 bases at J, with 15 bases between the two ends. The CDR3 protein is CASSSPPGIAEAFF. CDR3 nucleotides: TGCGCCAGCAGCTCCCCTCCAGGGATCGCTGAAGCTTTCTTT. Looking up the rest from reference TRBV5-1 and TRBJ1-1 gives the full variable domain: KAGVTQTPRYLIKTRGQQVTLSCSPISGHRSVSWYQQTPGQGLQFLFEYFSETQRNKGNFPGRFSGRQFSNSRSEMNVSTLELGDSALYLCASSSPPGIAEAFFGQGTRLTVV.

The rearrangement uses TRBV2 and TRBJ2-2, with D tentatively TRBD1 (5 bases). The germline V gene encodes CDR1 SNHLY and CDR2 FYNNEI. V was clipped by 5 bases and J by 1 base, with 11 bases between them. This CDR3 spans 15 amino acids. The CDR3 coding sequence is TGTGCCAGCAGTCCCCTAGGGGAGAACACCGGGGAGCTGTTTTTT. Its protein product is CASSPLGENTGELFF.

The J gene is TRBJ2-3, the V gene TRBV5-5; 11 nucleotides agree with TRBD1. Per germline, CDR1 SGHKS and CDR2 YYEKEE (reference sequence). The CDR3 extends over 17 amino acids. With V trimmed by 4 bases and J by 4 bases, 11 bases remained unmatched. This CDR3 is CASSQFWTGGDADTQYF. Here the CDR3 DNA reads TGTGCCAGCAGCCAGTTTTGGACAGGGGGCGACGCAGATACGCAGTATTTT.

This clone was counted a few times. V gene TRBV29-1 combines with J gene TRBJ2-1; 8 nucleotides align to TRBD1. The germline V gene encodes CDR1 SQVTM and CDR2 ANQGSEA. This CDR3 has 15 residues. The V and J ends lost 5 bases and 7 bases, in that order; junction bases with no gene match: 13. The CDR3 sequence is CSVKVRDDRGNEQFF. The CDR3 DNA is TGCAGCGTTAAAGTAAGGGACGACAGGGGAAATGAGCAGTTCTTC.

This clone was picked up a small number of times. The chain couples TRBV4-1 to TRBJ1-3; D remains unclear. Germline CDR1 reads MGHRA; CDR2 reads YSYEKL. The CDR3 contains 15 residues. V lost 2 bases and J lost 0, with 8 bases in between. This chain's CDR3 is CASSQRSISGNTIYF. In DNA, the CDR3 is TGCGCCAGCAGCCAACGTTCTATCTCTGGAAACACCATATATTTT.

This clone turned up a few times. This chain joins TRBV28 and TRBJ1-1; D possibly corresponds to TRBD1 (5 bases). Trimming took off 7 bases at V and 6 bases at J, with 24 bases between the two ends. Germline V gene data show CDR1 as MDHEN and CDR2 as SYDVKM. The CDR3 sequence is 16 residues long. The CDR3 protein is CASNPPAGRRFAEAFF. The DNA for the CDR3 is TGTGCCAGCAATCCCCCGGCAGGGAGGAGATTCGCTGAAGCTTTCTTT.

The chain employs TRBV27 and TRBJ2-7; 11 nucleotides line up with TRBD1. Germline V gene lookup returns CDR1 MNHEY and CDR2 SMNVEV (reference sequence). Germline trimming cut 4 bases from V and 4 bases from J; bases unmatched to any gene: 3. This CDR3 is built from 14 residues. CDR3 bases: TGTGCCAGCAGTTGGACAGGGGGCGATTACGAGCAGTACTTC. As protein: CASSWTGGDYEQYF.

This clone appeared a few times. The gene calls are TRBV27 and TRBJ1-1; possible D gene TRBD1, 5 bases. Germline V gene lookup returns CDR1 MNHEY and CDR2 SMNVEV (reference sequence). The CDR3 is made up of 14 amino acids. Trimming cost V 2 bases and J 5 bases, with 12 bases left between them. CDR3 in amino acids: CASSLAGGGTEAFF. In DNA form, the CDR3 reads TGTGCCAGCAGTTTAGCCGGGGGGGGGACTGAAGCTTTCTTT.

The chain combines TRBV11-2 with TRBJ1-4; 7 positions match TRBD1. Germline V gives CDR1 SGHAT, CDR2 FQNNGV. V was pared by 6 bases and J by 6 bases, with 10 bases of the junction left unmatched. The CDR3 has 15 amino acids. The CDR3 reads CASRRHRGGDEKLFF. In DNA form, the CDR3 reads TGTGCCAGCAGGAGGCACAGGGGAGGGGATGAAAAACTGTTTTTT.

The rearrangement links TRBV14 to TRBJ2-1; D ambiguous. The CDR3 contains 11 residues. The ends were cut back, 1 base at V and 8 bases at J, with 3 bases in the middle. In germline, CDR1 is SGHDN, CDR2 FVKESK. The CDR3 loop is CASSQVHEQFF. CDR3 DNA sequence: TGTGCCAGCAGCCAAGTACATGAGCAGTTCTTC.

The genes are TRBV6-5 and TRBJ1-5; D gene unclear. This CDR3 contains 13 residues. The germline V gene has CDR1 MNHEY and CDR2 SVGAGI. V was trimmed by 0 bases and J by 6 bases, leaving 6 bases between them. As DNA, the CDR3 is TGTGCCAGCAGTTACTCGGAGCGTCAGCCCCAGCATTTT. Translation gives CASSYSERQPQHF.

The V and J genes are TRBV7-9 and TRBJ1-3; D perhaps matches TRBD1 (6 bases). The V gene lost 5 bases and the J gene lost 6 bases, with 14 bases spanning the gap. The CDR3 spans 14 residues. The germline CDR1 and CDR2 sequences are SEHNR and FQNEAQ (reference sequence). The CDR3 nucleotides are TGTGCCAGCAGCCCCCCAAACAGGGTAAACACCATATATTTT. It yields the protein CASSPPNRVNTIYF.

This rearrangement joins TRBV6-6 to TRBJ2-7, with 9 positions matching TRBD1. The CDR3 has 16 residues. Germline loops: CDR1 MNHNY, CDR2 SVGAGI (reference sequence). V lost 0 bases and J lost 4; bases outside the gene matches: 7. DNA for the CDR3: TGTGCCAGCAGTTACTCGGATCTGGACAGGGGTTACGAGCAGTACTTC. It is translated as CASSYSDLDRGYEQYF.

V usage is TRBV4-1 and J usage is TRBJ2-1, with TRBD1 identical over 9 bases. The length of the CDR3 is 15 residues. V lost 5 bases, J lost 8 bases, and 10 bases stayed unmatched. Germline-derived CDR1 and CDR2 are MGHRA and YSYEKL. The CDR3 here is CASSIPGTGFYEQFF. The DNA of the CDR3 is TGCGCCAGCAGCATTCCCGGGACAGGGTTCTATGAGCAGTTCTTC.

The rearrangement links TRBV5-4 to TRBJ2-7; D may be TRBD1 or TRBD2 (5 bases each). CDR1 and CDR2 from the germline V gene are SGHNT and YYREEE (reference sequence). The CDR3 covers 15 residues. Deletions cut 5 bases from V and 3 bases from J, with 18 bases between. In DNA form, the CDR3 reads TGTGCCAGCAGGCCATCCGGGACGGAAAGCTACGAGCAGTACTTC. This sequence encodes CASRPSGTESYEQYF. The complete variable domain, with remaining parts taken from reference TRBV5-4 and TRBJ2-7, reads ETGVTQSPTHLIKTRGQQVTLRCSSQSGHNTVSWYQQALGQGPQFIFQYYREEENGRGNFPPRFSGLQFPNYSSELNVNALELDDSALYLCASRPSGTESYEQYFGPGTRLTVT.

The chain combines TRBV7-8 with TRBJ2-1; 13 nucleotides align to TRBD2. CDR1 SGHVS and CDR2 FQNEAQ come from the germline V gene. The CDR3 loop spans 16 amino acids. With V trimmed by 3 bases and J by 4 bases, 3 bases remained unmatched. Written as DNA, the CDR3 is TGTGCCAGCAGCTTGATGACTAGCGGGAGGTACAATGAGCAGTTCTTC. Amino acids: CASSLMTSGRYNEQFF.

The rearrangement uses TRBV6-5 and TRBJ2-7; maybe TRBD1 (6 bases). The V end was cut by 2 bases, the J end by 2 bases, with 10 bases between. The CDR3 loop spans 14 amino acids. CDR1 is MNHEY and CDR2 is SVGAGI in the germline V gene. The CDR3 region has the DNA TGTGCCAGCAGTTACGGCAGGGGAGCCTACGAGCAGTACTTC. Amino acids: CASSYGRGAYEQYF.

This rearrangement joins TRBV11-2 to TRBJ2-1; D possibly corresponds to TRBD2 (6 bases). V lost 4 bases and J 0 bases, leaving 16 bases between the germline ends. The CDR3 sequence is 17 residues long. Germline V lookup: CDR1 SGHAT, CDR2 FQNNGV. This CDR3 reads CASSSGLSTSSYNEQFF. CDR3 coding DNA: TGTGCCAGCAGCTCGGGACTCTCGACTAGCTCCTACAATGAGCAGTTCTTC.

The chain employs TRBV23-1 and TRBJ1-5; D is ambiguous. TRBV23-1 falls under the ORF class, with uncertain function. The CDR3 has 14 amino acids. Trimming took off 0 bases at V and 7 bases at J, with 10 bases between the two ends. The CDR3 sequence is CASSQSCSLQPQHF. In DNA, the CDR3 is TGCGCCAGCAGTCAATCGTGCAGTTTACAGCCCCAGCATTTT.

The gene calls are TRBV11-2 and TRBJ1-2; 9 nucleotides agree with TRBD1. J was trimmed by 0 bases and V by 6 bases; bases with no gene match: 8. Germline loops: CDR1 SGHAT, CDR2 FQNNGV. This CDR3 is built from 16 residues. This chain's CDR3 is CASSYSGTGSNYGYTF. The CDR3 DNA sequence: TGTGCCAGCAGTTACTCCGGGACAGGGTCTAACTATGGCTACACCTTC. Supplemented by reference TRBV11-2 and TRBJ1-2, the full variable domain reads EAGVAQSPRYKIIEKRQSVAFWCNPISGHATLYWYQQILGQGPKLLIQFQNNGVVDDSQLPKDRFSAERLKGVDSTLKIQPAKLEDSAVYLCASSYSGTGSNYGYTFGSGTRLTVV.

This chain connects TRBV30 to TRBJ1-4, with 9 bases matching TRBD1. Losses at the gene ends were 5 bases for V and 0 bases for J; bases not matched to a gene: 4. This CDR3 region has 15 residues. Looked up from germline, CDR1 is GTSNPN and CDR2 is SVGIG (reference sequence). The CDR3 DNA reads as TGTGCCTGGCAACAGGGGGCGTCAACTAATGAAAAACTGTTTTTT. This translates into CAWQQGASTNEKLFF.

This clone was observed a handful of times. The chain has TRBV27 and TRBJ2-3; 10 nucleotides match TRBD2. Trimming cost V 6 bases and J 2 bases; bases outside gene matches: 2. Looked up from germline, CDR1 is MNHEY and CDR2 is SMNVEV (reference sequence). The CDR3 is 14 residues long. The CDR3 region has the DNA TGTGCCAGCAGACTAGCGGGACTCACAGATACGCAGTATTTT. Protein sequence: CASRLAGLTDTQYF.

This rearrangement joins TRBV5-1 to TRBJ1-2; D unresolved. The CDR3 extends over 15 amino acids. CDR1 SGHRS and CDR2 YFSETQ come from the germline V gene. Trimming shortened V by 0 bases and J by 1 base, and 10 bases separated the two germline ends. The DNA for the CDR3 is TGCGCCAGCAGCTTGGGGCCCACGATTAACTATGGCTACACCTTC. Protein product: CASSLGPTINYGYTF.